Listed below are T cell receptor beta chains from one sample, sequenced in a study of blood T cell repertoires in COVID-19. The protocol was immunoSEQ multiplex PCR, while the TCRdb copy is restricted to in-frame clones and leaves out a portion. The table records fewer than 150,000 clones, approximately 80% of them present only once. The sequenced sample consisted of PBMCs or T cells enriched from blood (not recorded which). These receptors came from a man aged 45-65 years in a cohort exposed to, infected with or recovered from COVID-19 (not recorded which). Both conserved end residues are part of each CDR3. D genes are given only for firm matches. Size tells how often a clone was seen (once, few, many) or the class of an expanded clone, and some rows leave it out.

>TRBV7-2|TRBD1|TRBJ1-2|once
CASSLDRGYTF
TGTGCCAGCAGCTTAGACAGGGGGTACACCTTC
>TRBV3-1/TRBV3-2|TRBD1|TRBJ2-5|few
CASSQPRDRVQETQYF
TGTGCCAGCAGCCAACCCCGGGACAGGGTCCAAGAGACCCAGTACTTC
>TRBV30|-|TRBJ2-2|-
CAWSVGFQSGSTGELFF
TGTGCCTGGAGTGTAGGGTTCCAGAGTGGGAGCACCGGGGAGCTGTTTTTT
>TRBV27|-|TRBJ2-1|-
CASSLNTGVGEQFF
TGTGCCAGCAGTTTAAACACGGGGGTGGGGGAGCAGTTCTTC
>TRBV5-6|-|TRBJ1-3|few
CASSRSHSGNTIYF
TGTGCCAGCAGCCGTAGCCACTCCGGAAACACCATATATTTT
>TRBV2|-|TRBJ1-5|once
CASSRSNQPQHF
TGTGCCAGCAGCCGCAGTAATCAGCCCCAGCATTTT
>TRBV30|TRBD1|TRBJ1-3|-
CACPLGAGGGNTIYF
TGTGCCTGTCCATTGGGGGCAGGGGGCGGAAACACCATATATTTT
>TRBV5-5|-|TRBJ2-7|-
CASSPYERAYEQYF
TGTGCCAGCAGCCCGTACGAGCGCGCCTACGAGCAGTACTTC
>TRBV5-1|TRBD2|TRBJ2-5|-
CASSLALAGGRETQYF
TGCGCCAGCAGCTTGGCGCTAGCGGGAGGGAGAGAGACCCAGTACTTC
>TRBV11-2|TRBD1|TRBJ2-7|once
CASATAGTGDTYEQYF
TGTGCCAGCGCTACCGCCGGGACAGGGGACACCTACGAGCAGTACTTC
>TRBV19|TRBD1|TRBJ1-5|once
CASSMIPGTGRGNQPQHF
TGTGCCAGTAGTATGATCCCCGGGACAGGGAGGGGGAATCAGCCCCAGCATTTT
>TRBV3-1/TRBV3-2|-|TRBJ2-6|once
CASSQGAGANVLTF
TGTGCCAGCAGCCAGGGAGCTGGGGCCAACGTCCTGACTTTC
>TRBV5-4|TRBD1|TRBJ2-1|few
CASSLSQGAIGAYNEQFF
TGTGCCAGCAGCTTGTCACAGGGGGCGATAGGGGCCTACAATGAGCAGTTCTTC
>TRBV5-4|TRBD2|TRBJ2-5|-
CASSLLAGLQETQYF
TGTGCCAGCAGCTTACTAGCGGGATTACAAGAGACCCAGTACTTC
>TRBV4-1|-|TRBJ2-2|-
CASSRAGNTGELFF
TGCGCCAGCAGCCGGGCCGGGAACACCGGGGAGCTGTTTTTT
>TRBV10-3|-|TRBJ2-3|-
CAISDRGTDTQYF
TGTGCCATCAGTGATCGGGGCACAGATACGCAGTATTTT
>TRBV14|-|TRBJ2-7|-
CASSQAIYEQYF
TGTGCCAGCAGCCAAGCTATCTACGAGCAGTACTTC
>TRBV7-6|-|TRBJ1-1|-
CASSRSRGEEAFF
TGTGCCAGCAGCCGATCCCGGGGGGAGGAAGCTTTCTTT
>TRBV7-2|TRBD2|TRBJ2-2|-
CASSSSGTGGELFF
TGTGCCAGCAGCTCTAGCGGGACCGGCGGGGAGCTGTTTTTT
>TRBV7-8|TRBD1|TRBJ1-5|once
CASSLADRGNQPQHF
TGTGCCAGCAGCTTAGCAGACAGGGGTAATCAGCCCCAGCATTTT
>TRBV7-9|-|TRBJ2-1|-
CASSWDFDNEQFF
TGTGCCAGCAGCTGGGACTTCGACAATGAGCAGTTCTTC
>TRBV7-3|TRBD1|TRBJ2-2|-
CASSPGTGGSNTGELFF
TGTGCCAGCAGCCCGGGGACAGGGGGATCGAACACCGGGGAGCTGTTTTTT
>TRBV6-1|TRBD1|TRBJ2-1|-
CATGGTGVHNEQFF
TGTGCCACCGGCGGGACAGGGGTCCACAATGAGCAGTTCTTC
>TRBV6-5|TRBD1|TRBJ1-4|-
CASSLTGQPNEKLFF
TGTGCCAGCAGTTTGACGGGACAGCCTAATGAAAAACTGTTTTTT
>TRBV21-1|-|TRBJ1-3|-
CASSRPGYSSGNTIYF
TGTGCCAGCAGCAGACCAGGGTACTCCTCTGGAAACACCATATATTTT
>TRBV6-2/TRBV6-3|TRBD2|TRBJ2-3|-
CASSYPGTSGGTSTDTQYF
TGTGCCAGCAGTTACCCCGGGACTAGCGGGGGTACTAGCACAGATACGCAGTATTTT
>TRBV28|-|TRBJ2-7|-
CASSLSPTGATYEQYF
TGTGCCAGCAGTTTATCCCCAACGGGAGCTACCTACGAGCAGTACTTC
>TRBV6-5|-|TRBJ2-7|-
CASRPTGYEQYF
TGTGCCAGCAGACCCACAGGGTACGAGCAGTACTTC
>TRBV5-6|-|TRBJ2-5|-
CASSWATQETQYF
TGTGCCAGCAGCTGGGCCACCCAAGAGACCCAGTACTTC
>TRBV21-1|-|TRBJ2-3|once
CASSKVLSQRARDPQGTDTQYF
TGTGCCAGCAGCAAAGTTCTGTCCCAAAGGGCAAGAGATCCACAGGGGACAGATACGCAGTATTTT
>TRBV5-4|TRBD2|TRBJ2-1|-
CASSPTGTSGPYNEQFF
TGTGCCAGCAGCCCGACCGGGACTAGCGGGCCGTACAATGAGCAGTTCTTC
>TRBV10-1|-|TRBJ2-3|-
CASSETELTDTQYF
TGCGCCAGCAGTGAAACCGAGCTCACAGATACGCAGTATTTT
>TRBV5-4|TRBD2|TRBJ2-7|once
CASSFTSGGRSGQYF
TGTGCCAGCAGCTTCACTAGCGGGGGGCGCTCCGGGCAGTACTTC
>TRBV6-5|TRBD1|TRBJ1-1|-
CASSRTGKSTEAFF
TGTGCCAGCAGTCGGACAGGGAAGAGCACTGAAGCTTTCTTT
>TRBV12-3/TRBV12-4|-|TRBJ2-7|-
CASRSGRVYEQYF
TGTGCCAGCAGGTCCGGGCGGGTCTACGAGCAGTACTTC
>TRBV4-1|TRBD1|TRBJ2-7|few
CASSLQGARLDEQYF
TGCGCCAGCAGCCTACAGGGGGCGCGGTTGGACGAGCAGTACTTC
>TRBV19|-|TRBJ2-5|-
CASSLGTPETQYF
TGTGCCAGTAGTCTCGGGACACCGGAGACCCAGTACTTC
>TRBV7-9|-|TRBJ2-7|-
CASSLVLESYEQYF
TGTGCCAGCAGCTTAGTTTTAGAAAGCTACGAGCAGTACTTC
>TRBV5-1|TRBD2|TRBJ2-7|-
CASSLALAGGHEQYF
TGCGCCAGCAGCTTGGCTCTAGCGGGGGGTCACGAGCAGTACTTC
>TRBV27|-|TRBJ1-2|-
CASSSRGGVYGYTF
TGTGCCAGCAGTTCCAGGGGCGGCGTCTATGGCTACACCTTC
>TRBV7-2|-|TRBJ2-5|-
CASSQDRYQETQYF
TGTGCCAGCAGCCAAGACAGGTACCAAGAGACCCAGTACTTC
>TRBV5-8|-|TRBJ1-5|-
CASSPGDVTSSNQPQHF
TGTGCCAGCAGCCCAGGGGACGTGACGAGCAGCAATCAGCCCCAGCATTTT
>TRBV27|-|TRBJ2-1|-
CASSLIAASSYNEQFF
TGTGCCAGCAGTTTAATAGCGGCAAGCTCCTACAATGAGCAGTTCTTC
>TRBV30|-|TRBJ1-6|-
CAWRPGEYNSPLHF
TGTGCCTGGAGGCCGGGGGAATATAATTCACCCCTCCACTTT
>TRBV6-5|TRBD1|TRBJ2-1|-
CASSKTGPVEQFF
TGTGCCAGCAGCAAGACAGGGCCGGTTGAGCAGTTCTTC
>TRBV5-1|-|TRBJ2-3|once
CASSLSQASTDTQYF
TGCGCCAGCAGCTTGAGCCAGGCCAGCACAGATACGCAGTATTTT
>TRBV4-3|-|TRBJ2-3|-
CASSQGQLDTDTQYF
TGCGCCAGCAGCCAAGGACAGCTAGACACAGATACGCAGTATTTT
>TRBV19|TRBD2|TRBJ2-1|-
CASSITGGPSSEQFF
TGTGCCAGTAGTATTACGGGAGGGCCCTCCAGTGAGCAGTTCTTC
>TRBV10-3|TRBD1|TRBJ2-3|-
CATWPDRSTDTQYF
TGTGCCACCTGGCCGGACAGGAGCACAGATACGCAGTATTTT
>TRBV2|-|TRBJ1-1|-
CASRANTEAFF
TGTGCCAGCAGGGCGAACACTGAAGCTTTCTTT
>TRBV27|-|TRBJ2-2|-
CASSWSTGELFF
TGTGCCAGCAGTTGGAGCACCGGGGAGCTGTTTTTT
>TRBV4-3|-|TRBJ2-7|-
CASSQDRNGNEQYF
TGCGCCAGCAGCCAAGATAGGAACGGGAACGAGCAGTACTTC